The source of this TCR beta chain is a study of identifying expanded T cells in peripheral blood. In this sample, this clone turned up once. Its antigen remains unknown. Study-wide results and limits: Differentially abundant clones: around 1.2 between replicates, 15 to 17 at approximately 14 days, 19 to 20 at four. Clone count variance between roughly two-week samples rose with total template count.

Generated by immunoSEQ multiplex PCR, the TCRdb table keeps only in-frame clones and is missing some. The profile covers approximately 100,000 clones, with approximately 90% appearing a single time and about 17% taken by the ten largest. The CDR3 length is 18 residues. Per the germline V gene, CDR1 is LNHDA and CDR2 is SQIVND (reference sequence). The ends lost 5 bases at V and 5 bases at J; junction bases unmatched: 21. The genes are TRBV19 and TRBJ2-7; 7 bases map to TRBD2. This clonotype originated in a person between 18 and 70 years old in good health. Sequenced material: blood. The CDR3 reads CASSASFFGRTVLHEQYF. CDR3 in DNA: TGTGCCAGTAGTGCTAGCTTCTTCGGGAGGACGGTCCTCCACGAGCAGTACTTC.